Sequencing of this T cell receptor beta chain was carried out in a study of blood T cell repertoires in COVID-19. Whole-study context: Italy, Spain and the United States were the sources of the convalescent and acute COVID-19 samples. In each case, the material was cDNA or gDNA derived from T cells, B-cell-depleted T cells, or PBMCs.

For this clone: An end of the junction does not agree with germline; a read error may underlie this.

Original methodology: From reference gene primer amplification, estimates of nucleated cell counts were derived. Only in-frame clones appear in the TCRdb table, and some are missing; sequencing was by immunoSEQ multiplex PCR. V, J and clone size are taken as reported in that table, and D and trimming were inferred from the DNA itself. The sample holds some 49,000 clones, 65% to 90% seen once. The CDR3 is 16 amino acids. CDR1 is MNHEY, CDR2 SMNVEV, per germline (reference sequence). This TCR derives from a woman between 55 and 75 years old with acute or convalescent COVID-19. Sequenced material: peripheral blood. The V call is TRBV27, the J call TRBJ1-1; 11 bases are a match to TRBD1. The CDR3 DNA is TGTGCCAGCAGTTCCGGACAGGGGGCTTTTTTTCGTCCGTCTCTCTTT. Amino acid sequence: CASSSGQGAFFRPSLF.